Sequencing of this T cell receptor (beta chain) was carried out in a study of T cells in Graves' hyperthyroidism and ophthalmopathy. Across the study: Pretreatment peripheral blood was obtained at initial diagnosis.

This clonotype was found many times. This CDR3 comprises 17 residues. In germline, CDR1 is SEHNR, CDR2 FQNEAQ (reference sequence). V trimming: 1 base; J trimming: 3 bases; junction bases outside the gene matches: 7. TCR beta CDR3 region amplification was performed from RNA transcripts. HTBI primers were the set used in a first-round RT-PCR of the TCR CDR3. Using its own MiXCR run on the multiplex PCR reads, TCRdb lists one record per CDR3 protein. The table records around 700,000 distinct CDR3 sequences, approximately 18% of them present only once. Specimen: blood. This receptor was taken from a woman aged 50 to 60 with Graves' hyperthyroidism that later progressed to Graves' ophthalmopathy. This sequence joins TRBV7-9 and TRBJ2-1; 9 bases line up with TRBD2. CDR3 coding DNA: TGTGCCAGCAGCTTAGTCCGTGTAGCGGGGGTCTACAATGAGCAGTTCTTC. Translating it yields CASSLVRVAGVYNEQFF. Variable domain in full (rest from reference TRBV7-9 and TRBJ2-1): DTGVSQNPRHKITKRGQNVTFRCDPISEHNRLYWYRQTLGQGPEFLTYFQNEAQLEKSRLLSDRFSAERPKGSFSTLEIQRTEQGDSAMYLCASSLVRVAGVYNEQFFGPGTRLTVL.